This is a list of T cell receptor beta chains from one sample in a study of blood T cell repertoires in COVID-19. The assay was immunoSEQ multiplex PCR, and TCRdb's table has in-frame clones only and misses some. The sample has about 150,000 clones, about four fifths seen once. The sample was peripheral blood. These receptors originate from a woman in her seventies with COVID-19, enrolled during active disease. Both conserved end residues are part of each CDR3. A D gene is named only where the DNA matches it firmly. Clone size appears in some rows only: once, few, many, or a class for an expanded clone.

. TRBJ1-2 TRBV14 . CASSQGLHSGGYTF TGTGCCAGCAGCCAGGGTCTACACAGTGGGGGCTACACCTTC
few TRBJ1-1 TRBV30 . CAWSRDSNTEAFF TGTGCCTGGAGTCGGGACTCGAACACTGAAGCTTTCTTT
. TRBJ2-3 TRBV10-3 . CAISESGGGTQYF TGTGCCATCAGTGAGTCTGGGGGAGGTACGCAGTATTTT
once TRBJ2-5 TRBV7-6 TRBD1 CASSPQPSTGLETQYF TGTGCCAGCAGCCCACAACCTTCGACAGGGCTGGAGACCCAGTACTTC
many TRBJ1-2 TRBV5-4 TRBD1 CAMSPGGAGYTF TGTGCCATGTCCCCAGGGGGCGCAGGCTACACCTTC
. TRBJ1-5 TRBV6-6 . CASSPSGDQPQHF TGTGCCAGCAGCCCCTCCGGGGATCAGCCCCAGCATTTT
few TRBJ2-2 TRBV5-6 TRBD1 CASSRDRDTGELFF TGTGCCAGCAGTCGGGACAGAGACACCGGGGAGCTGTTTTTT
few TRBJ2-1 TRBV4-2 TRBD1 CASSHRTGAGVNEQFF TGTGCCAGCAGCCATAGAACAGGGGCCGGGGTCAATGAGCAGTTCTTC
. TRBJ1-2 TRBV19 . CASSTGGNYGYTF TGTGCCAGTAGTACCGGAGGTAACTATGGCTACACCTTC
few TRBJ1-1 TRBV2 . CASSAEGNTEAFF TGTGCCAGCAGTGCGGAGGGTAACACTGAAGCTTTCTTT
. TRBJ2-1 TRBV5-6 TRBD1 CASSLPGTGDNEQFF TGTGCCAGCAGCTTGCCCGGGACAGGGGACAATGAGCAGTTCTTC
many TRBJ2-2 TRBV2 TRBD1 CASSEPTGFEHTGELFF TGTGCCAGCAGTGAACCGACAGGGTTTGAGCACACCGGGGAGCTGTTTTTT
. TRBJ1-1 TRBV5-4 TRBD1 CASSVTGVTEAFF TGTGCCAGCAGCGTAACAGGGGTCACTGAAGCTTTCTTT
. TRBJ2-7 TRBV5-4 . CASSVGGGFSYEQYF TGTGCCAGCAGCGTGGGTGGGGGCTTCTCCTACGAGCAGTACTTC
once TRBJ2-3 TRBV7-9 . CASSLVPAGYDTQYF TGTGCCAGCAGCTTAGTCCCGGCGGGGTACGATACGCAGTATTTT
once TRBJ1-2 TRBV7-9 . CASSPGGGATNYGYTF TGTGCCAGCAGCCCCGGCGGAGGAGCCACTAACTATGGCTACACCTTC
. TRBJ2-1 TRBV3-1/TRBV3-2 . CASSQGQKRNSYNEQFF TGTGCCAGCAGCCAAGGACAGAAGCGAAACTCCTACAATGAGCAGTTCTTC
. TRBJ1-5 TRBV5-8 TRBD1 CASSLGQGSNQPQHF TGTGCCAGCAGTTTGGGACAGGGGAGCAATCAGCCCCAGCATTTT
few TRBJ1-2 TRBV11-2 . CASSAVVRGYTF TGTGCCAGCAGCGCTGTAGTCCGTGGCTACACCTTC
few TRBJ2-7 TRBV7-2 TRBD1 CASSLRGGGNEQYF TGTGCCAGCAGCTTAAGAGGGGGCGGCAACGAGCAGTACTTC
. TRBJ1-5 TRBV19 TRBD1 CASSSGSFGTGRISNQPQHF TGTGCCAGTAGTAGCGGGAGTTTCGGGACAGGAAGAATTAGCAATCAGCCCCAGCATTTT
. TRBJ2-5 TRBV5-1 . CASSQGARETQYF TGCGCCAGCAGCCAGGGCGCGCGGGAGACCCAGTACTTC
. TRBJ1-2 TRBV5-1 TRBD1 CASSLEGQGDYGYTF TGCGCCAGCAGCTTGGAAGGACAGGGGGACTATGGCTACACCTTC
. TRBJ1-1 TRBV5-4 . CASSFPGEAAEAFF TGTGCCAGCAGCTTTCCGGGGGAGGCGGCTGAAGCTTTCTTT
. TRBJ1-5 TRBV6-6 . CASSSSRVGSNQPQHF TGTGCCAGCAGTAGCTCCAGGGTCGGAAGCAATCAGCCCCAGCATTTT
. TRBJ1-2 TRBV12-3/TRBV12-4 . CASRTGLLSGYTF TGTGCCAGCAGGACCGGGTTGCTCAGCGGCTACACCTTC
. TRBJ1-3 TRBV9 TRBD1 CASSVVGQDPGNTIYF TGTGCCAGCAGCGTAGTAGGACAGGACCCCGGAAACACCATATATTTT
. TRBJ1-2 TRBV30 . CAWSGTSGYGYTF TGTGCCTGGAGCGGTACCTCAGGTTATGGCTACACCTTC
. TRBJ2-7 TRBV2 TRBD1 CASSVIGQGGEQYF TGTGCCAGCAGTGTTATAGGACAGGGGGGGGAGCAGTACTTC
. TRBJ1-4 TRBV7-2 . CASSLEGSVPGEKLFF TGTGCCAGCAGCTTAGAGGGATCGGTACCGGGGGAAAAACTGTTTTTT
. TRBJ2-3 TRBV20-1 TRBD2 CSASPLAGVTDTQYF TGCAGTGCTAGTCCTCTAGCGGGGGTCACAGATACGCAGTATTTT
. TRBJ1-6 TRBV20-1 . CSVTGSPLHF TGCAGTGTCACGGGATCACCCCTCCACTTT
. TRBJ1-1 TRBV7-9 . CASSLGSGRVTEAFF TGTGCCAGCAGCTTAGGGTCAGGGCGAGTCACTGAAGCTTTCTTT
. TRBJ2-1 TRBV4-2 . CASSQVHRDEQFF TGTGCCAGCAGCCAAGTGCACCGGGATGAGCAGTTCTTC
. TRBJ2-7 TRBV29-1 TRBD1 CSVRDSGPSSYEQYF TGCAGCGTTCGGGACAGCGGACCCAGCTCCTACGAGCAGTACTTC
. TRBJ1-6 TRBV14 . CASSQGQLNSPLHF TGTGCCAGCAGCCAAGGACAGCTTAATTCACCCCTCCACTTT
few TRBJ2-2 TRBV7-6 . CASTTISTTGELFF TGTGCCAGCACCACTATATCAACCACCGGGGAGCTGTTTTTT
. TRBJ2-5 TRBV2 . CASTSPRGQYF TGTGCCAGCACGTCCCCCCGGGGCCAGTACTTC
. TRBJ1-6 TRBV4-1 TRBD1 CASSQPGQGNSPLHF TGCGCCAGCAGCCAACCGGGACAGGGAAATTCACCCCTCCACTTT
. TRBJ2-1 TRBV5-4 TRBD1 CASSPGGQSDNEQFF TGTGCCAGCAGCCCAGGGGGTCAGTCCGACAATGAGCAGTTCTTC
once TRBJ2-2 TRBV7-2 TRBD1 CASSLYQGALGGELFF TGTGCCAGCAGCTTATATCAGGGGGCGCTGGGCGGGGAGCTGTTTTTT
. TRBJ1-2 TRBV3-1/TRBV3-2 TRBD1 CASSLGTGNGYTF TGTGCCAGCAGCCTAGGGACAGGGAATGGCTACACCTTC
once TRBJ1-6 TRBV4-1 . CASSYSSYNSPLHF TGCGCCAGCAGCTACAGCTCCTATAATTCACCCCTCCACTTT
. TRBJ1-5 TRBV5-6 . CASSLRWGGGQPQHF TGTGCCAGCAGCTTAAGATGGGGGGGCGGCCAGCCCCAGCATTTT
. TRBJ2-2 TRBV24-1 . CATSDPNRLRTGELFF TGTGCCACCAGTGACCCCAACAGGTTGAGGACCGGGGAGCTGTTTTTT
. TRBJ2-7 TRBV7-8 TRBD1 CASSLDRAYEQYF TGTGCCAGCAGCCTCGACAGGGCCTACGAGCAGTACTTC
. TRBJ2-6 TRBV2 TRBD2 CASNRDYSSGANVLTF TGTGCCAGCAATCGGGACTACTCATCTGGGGCCAACGTCCTGACTTTC
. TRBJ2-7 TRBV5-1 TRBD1 CASSSGQGGYEQYF TGCGCCAGCAGCTCGGGACAGGGTGGCTACGAGCAGTACTTC